The clone carrying this T cell receptor (beta chain) appeared many times. Its specificity is unknown. This record belongs to a study of post-analysis software for immune sequencing data. Germline CDR1 reads MNHEY; CDR2 reads SVGAGI. V was cut by 6 bases and J by 0 bases, with 12 bases left in between. This CDR3 contains 14 residues. Study-wide results and limits: TRBV5-6, TRBV5-1 and TRBV20-1 were among four or five TRBV segments more frequent in patients than controls.

Unique molecular identifiers had been added to the TCR beta cDNA libraries. The source material, roughly 0.9 to 10 million T cells, gave rise to 510,000 or so cDNA molecules. TCRdb re-derived calls from the PCR reads in MiXCR, one entry per CDR3 protein. This table has about 180,000 distinct CDR3 sequences, around 28% appearing once. The source is a girl aged 5 to 17 with multiple sclerosis. The rearrangement uses TRBV6-5 and TRBJ2-7, with D unclear. The specimen sequenced was blood. CDR3 protein: CASRAARPSYEQYF. CDR3 nucleotides: TGTGCCAGCAGGGCTGCTAGGCCCTCCTACGAGCAGTACTTC.